These 22 T cell receptor beta chains originate from one sample sequenced in a study of cytomegalovirus exposure and HLA in healthy donors. PCR used 60 Vbeta primers and 13 Jbeta primers. Method: immunoSEQ multiplex PCR; TCRdb's copy keeps in-frame clones and lacks some. The sample has 130,000 to 150,000 clones, almost 80% seen once; the top ten hold about 1.7%. Sequencing used PBMCs. These TCRs come from a woman aged 30 to 39 in good health and CMV-seronegative.

The chain has TRBV5-1 and TRBJ1-1; D is undetermined. Trimming pared 7 bases from V and 4 bases from J, leaving 14 bases between. The CDR3 covers 13 residues. The germline V gene encodes CDR1 SGHRS and CDR2 YFSETQ. The DNA for the CDR3 is TGCGCCAGCTTGGGCCAAGTGGGCACTGAAGCTTTCTTT. Protein: CASLGQVGTEAFF.

This chain joins TRBV6-1 and TRBJ1-1; no reliable D call. This CDR3 has 12 amino acids. Germline CDR1 is MNHNS and CDR2 is SASEGT. V was shortened by 5 bases and J by 5 bases, with 9 bases between the two germline ends. The CDR3 bases are TGTGCCAGCAGTCTGGGAGCAACTGAAGCTTTCTTT. Residues: CASSLGATEAFF.

The V call is TRBV5-4, the J call TRBJ1-6; TRBD1 matches at 7 bases. Trimming took 0 bases from V and 4 from J; bases not matched to a gene: 7. CDR1 is SGHNT, CDR2 YYREEE, per germline (reference sequence). This CDR3 is built from 17 residues. The CDR3 DNA reads TGTGCCAGCAGCTTGGGTGGGGACAGAACTTATAATTCACCCCTCCACTTT. This sequence encodes CASSLGGDRTYNSPLHF.

The chain carries TRBV12-5 and TRBJ2-3, with D possibly being TRBD1 (6 bases). This CDR3 is built from 13 residues. V was shortened by 3 bases and J by 6 bases, with 10 bases between the two germline ends. The V gene's germline CDR1 is LGHNT and CDR2 FRNRAP. CDR3 nucleotide sequence: TGTGCTAGTGGTTTAGGGGGAACTGATACGCAGTATTTT. It codes for CASGLGGTDTQYF.

The chain carries TRBV5-5 and TRBJ1-3; D is undetermined. The germline CDR1 and CDR2 sequences are SGHKS and YYEKEE (reference sequence). Trimming stripped 1 base from V and 0 bases from J, with 8 bases between. This CDR3 comprises 15 residues. CDR3 DNA: TGTGCCAGCAGCTTGCAAGTGCGCTCTGGAAACACCATATATTTT. Protein: CASSLQVRSGNTIYF.

The rearrangement uses TRBV6-5 and TRBJ1-5, with 9 nucleotides matching TRBD1. In germline, CDR1 is MNHEY, CDR2 SVGAGI. CDR3 length: 13 amino acids. V trimming: 6 bases; J trimming: 5 bases; junction bases outside the gene matches: 2. This chain's CDR3 is CASSGTGHQPQHF. CDR3 bases: TGTGCCAGCAGCGGGACAGGGCATCAGCCCCAGCATTTT.

The chain joins TRBV12-5 to TRBJ1-1; 8 bases match TRBD1. The ends lost 2 bases at V and 6 bases at J; junction bases unmatched: 20. Germline lookup yields CDR1 LGHNT and CDR2 FRNRAP. The CDR3 consists of 19 residues. The CDR3 loop is CASGLSPSGGGYPNPEAFF. The CDR3 nucleotides are TGTGCTAGTGGTTTGTCCCCATCAGGGGGCGGCTACCCAAACCCTGAAGCTTTCTTT.

J is TRBJ2-7 and V is TRBV5-1; perhaps TRBD1 as D (5 bases). The CDR3 contains 13 residues. Per germline, CDR1 SGHRS and CDR2 YFSETQ. Trimming removed 2 bases at V and 5 bases at J, with 11 bases between. This chain's CDR3 is CASSFQGMDEQYF. CDR3 bases: TGCGCCAGCAGCTTTCAGGGAATGGACGAGCAGTACTTC. Complete variable domain (other parts from reference TRBV5-1 and TRBJ2-7): KAGVTQTPRYLIKTRGQQVTLSCSPISGHRSVSWYQQTPGQGLQFLFEYFSETQRNKGNFPGRFSGRQFSNSRSEMNVSTLELGDSALYLCASSFQGMDEQYFGPGTRLTVT.

The CDR3 loop reads CASNPGQGGNTEAFF. CDR3 nucleotides: TGTGCCAGTAACCCCGGGCAGGGAGGGAACACTGAAGCTTTCTTT. This chain connects TRBV19 to TRBJ1-1; possible D gene TRBD1, 5 bases. With 7 bases removed from V and 1 base from J, the gap between germline ends came to 16 bases. Germline loops: CDR1 LNHDA, CDR2 SQIVND (reference sequence). CDR3 length: 15 residues.

This chain uses TRBV5-4 with TRBJ1-1, with TRBD1 as a possible D gene (5 bases). From germline, CDR1 is SGHNT and CDR2 YYREEE (reference sequence). V was clipped by 2 bases and J by 1 base, with 9 bases between them. CDR3 length: 14 amino acids. This chain's CDR3 is CASSLGVQNTEAFF. The DNA of the CDR3 is TGTGCCAGCAGCTTAGGGGTCCAGAACACTGAAGCTTTCTTT.

The rearrangement joins TRBV27 to TRBJ1-5; tentative D call: TRBD1 (5 bases). Germline CDR1 MNHEY, CDR2 SMNVEV (reference sequence). The ends were cut back, 5 bases at V and 5 bases at J, with 16 bases in the middle. The CDR3 consists of 15 residues. The CDR3 sequence: CASSTWSRADQPQHF. The CDR3 DNA reads TGTGCCAGCAGTACCTGGTCCAGGGCCGATCAGCCCCAGCATTTT.

The chain carries TRBV14 and TRBJ2-5; the match to TRBD2 covers 16 bases. This CDR3 has 21 residues. The trim removed 0 bases at V and 2 bases at J, leaving 12 bases unmatched. From germline, CDR1 is SGHDN and CDR2 FVKESK. For the CDR3, the DNA is TGTGCCAGCAGCCAAGATGTGGGCGTAGGGACTAGCGGGGGGGATCAAGAGACCCAGTACTTC. This sequence encodes CASSQDVGVGTSGGDQETQYF.

This clone was observed a handful of times. The chain combines TRBV6-1 with TRBJ1-2; D remains unclear. Trimming cost V 8 bases and J 5 bases, with 12 bases left between them. CDR3 length: 12 amino acids. The germline gives CDR1 MNHNS, CDR2 SASEGT. The CDR3 DNA reads as TGTGCCAGCGAGAGGGCTGGGTATGGCTACACCTTC. The encoded protein is CASERAGYGYTF.

V and J are TRBV25-1 and TRBJ1-1; D unresolved. Trimming stripped 3 bases from V and 8 bases from J, with 10 bases between. Germline values: CDR1 MGHDK, CDR2 SYGVNS. This CDR3 comprises 12 residues. Here the CDR3 DNA reads TGTGCCAGCAGTGACAAGGGAGGAGAAGCTTTCTTT. Its protein is CASSDKGGEAFF. The variable domain in full, completed from reference TRBV25-1 and TRBJ1-1, reads EADIYQTPRYLVIGTGKKITLECSQTMGHDKMYWYQQDPGMELHLIHYSYGVNSTEKGDLSSESTVSRIRTEHFPLTLESARPSHTSQYLCASSDKGGEAFFGQGTRLTVV.

This clone was recorded once. J is TRBJ2-5 and V is TRBV5-4; 8 bases match TRBD2. J was trimmed by 5 bases and V by 4 bases; bases with no gene match: 13. CDR1 is SGHNT and CDR2 is YYREEE in the germline V gene (reference sequence). CDR3 length: 16 residues. CDR3 region: CASSGGPISGAETQYF. In nucleotides, the CDR3 is TGTGCCAGCAGCGGGGGGCCGATTAGCGGGGCGGAGACCCAGTACTTC.

This chain uses TRBV6-6 with TRBJ1-1; 7 positions agree with TRBD1. The CDR3 runs 15 residues. V gave up 0 bases and J gave up 1 base; unmatched junction bases: 2. Germline assignment: CDR1 MNHNY and CDR2 SVGAGI (reference sequence). CDR3 region: CASSYSGTANTEAFF. CDR3 coding DNA: TGTGCCAGCAGTTACTCGGGGACAGCGAACACTGAAGCTTTCTTT.

For the CDR3, the DNA is TGTGCCAGCAGTGACTACACTGAAGCTTTCTTT. Translation: CASSDYTEAFF. The rearrangement uses TRBV6-1 and TRBJ1-1; D gene ambiguous. Deletions cut 3 bases from V and 3 bases from J, with 2 bases between. The CDR3 consists of 11 residues. In germline, CDR1 is MNHNS, CDR2 SASEGT.

The chain couples TRBV6-1 to TRBJ1-6; perhaps TRBD1 as D (6 bases). The CDR3 extends over 13 amino acids. In germline, CDR1 is MNHNS, CDR2 SASEGT. V lost 6 bases and J 9 bases, leaving 12 bases between the germline ends. The CDR3 loop is CASRTDSRSPLHF. The CDR3 bases are TGTGCCAGCAGGACGGACAGCCGTTCACCCCTCCACTTT.

V is TRBV27 and J is TRBJ1-2, with TRBD1 as a possible D gene (5 bases). V was clipped by 5 bases and J by 2 bases, with 24 bases between them. This CDR3 contains 18 residues. Looked up from germline, CDR1 is MNHEY and CDR2 is SMNVEV (reference sequence). The CDR3 nucleotides read TGTGCCAGCAGTCGAGCCCCTGAGGGAGGGGCAAACAACTATGGCTACACCTTC. It yields the protein CASSRAPEGGANNYGYTF.

About this clone itself: This specimen includes other DNA sequences encoding the same CDR3. The chain combines TRBV11-2 with TRBJ1-2; TRBD1 matches at 8 bases. In germline, CDR1 is SGHAT, CDR2 FQNNGV. CDR3 length: 14 amino acids. Unmatched junction bases numbered 0, after V lost 1 base and J lost 2 bases. The CDR3 DNA follows: TGTGCCAGCAGCTTAGGACAGGGGAACTATGGCTACACCTTC. Translated, it gives CASSLGQGNYGYTF.

The rearrangement links TRBV4-2 to TRBJ1-5, with D unclear. With 1 base removed from V and 3 bases from J, the gap between germline ends came to 13 bases. The CDR3 has 16 residues. Germline assignment: CDR1 LGHNA and CDR2 YNFKEQ. The CDR3 loop reads CASSQGGGPDNQPQHF. As DNA, the CDR3 is TGTGCCAGCAGCCAAGGTGGAGGGCCAGACAATCAGCCCCAGCATTTT.

The J gene is TRBJ2-2, the V gene TRBV6-5, with 10 bases fitting TRBD1. V shed 4 bases, J shed 6 bases, and the junction held 5 bases outside the gene matches. The CDR3 totals 15 residues. CDR1 MNHEY and CDR2 SVGAGI come from the germline V gene. The CDR3 reads CASSSPGQGSGELFF. The CDR3 DNA reads TGTGCCAGCAGTTCCCCGGGACAGGGGTCCGGGGAGCTGTTTTTT.